The entry that follows covers one TCR beta chain sequence. The CDR3 length is 14 residues. CDR1 is MNHEY, CDR2 SVGAGI, per germline. Trimming removed 6 bases from V and 1 base from J, with 12 bases in between. The sample belongs to a study of T cell clones after liver transplantation. Generated by immunoSEQ multiplex PCR, the TCRdb table keeps only in-frame clones and is missing some. Among roughly 74,000 clones listed, 80% were seen once. This TCR derives from a human donor who received a liver transplant. Sequences were derived from CD4+ T cells from blood, sampled before liver transplant. The chain carries TRBV6-5 and TRBJ1-1; tentatively, D is TRBD1 (5 bases). The CDR3 region is CASSPLTANTEAFF. CDR3 nucleotides: TGTGCCAGCAGCCCCTTGACAGCGAACACTGAAGCTTTCTTT.